The clone carrying this T cell receptor beta chain was seen many times. CDR3 length equals 14 residues. Trimming removed 6 bases at V and 6 bases at J, with 15 bases between. CDR1 and CDR2 from the germline V gene are MNHEY and SVGEGT. This entry comes from a study of molecular identifiers for immune sequencing clone quantification. Study background: Five aliquots were made in replicates from the RNA of roughly 20,000 or 100,000 naive CD8 cells, and four were sequenced.

TCRdb analysed the PCR reads with MiXCR anew, one entry per CDR3 protein. Of 250,000 to 350,000 distinct CDR3 sequences listed, 20% to 25% are singletons. The sequence derives from a human donor in good health. Some libraries in this study had Jurkat cell RNA spiked in. This chain connects TRBV6-2 or TRBV6-3 to TRBJ2-1; D may correspond to TRBD1 or TRBD2 (5 bases each). Input material: naive CD8+ T cells from blood, with Jurkat cell RNA spiked in. Subset indicated: FACS-sorted CD8+CD4-CCR7+CD45RA+ naive T cells. The CDR3 coding sequence is TGTGCCAGCAGAACCGGGACCGCCTTCAATGAGCAGTTCTTC. This codes for CASRTGTAFNEQFF.